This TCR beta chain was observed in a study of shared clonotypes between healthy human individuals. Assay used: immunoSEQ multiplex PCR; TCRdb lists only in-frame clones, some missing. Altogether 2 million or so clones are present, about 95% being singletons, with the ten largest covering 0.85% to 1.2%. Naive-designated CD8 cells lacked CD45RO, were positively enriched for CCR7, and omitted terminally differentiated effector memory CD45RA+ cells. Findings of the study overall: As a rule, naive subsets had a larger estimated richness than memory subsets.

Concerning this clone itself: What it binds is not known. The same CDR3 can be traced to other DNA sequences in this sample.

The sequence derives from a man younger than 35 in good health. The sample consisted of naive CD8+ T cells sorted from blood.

Here the CDR3 reads CAWSVTGGYTF. The CDR3 coding sequence is TGTGCCTGGAGTGTAACTGGGGGCTACACCTTC. The chain uses TRBV30 and TRBJ1-2; no reliable D call. The V end lost 0 bases, the J end lost 8 bases, and 7 bases lay between the germline ends. The CDR3 totals 11 residues. The germline gives CDR1 GTSNPN, CDR2 SVGIG (reference sequence).